This T cell receptor (beta chain) was identified in a study of blood T cells in healthy people across ages. This clonotype was recorded at least ten times. Through a sample-barcoded 5' primer and a J-beta primer mix, a second PCR was run for roughly 7 to 12 cycles. TCRdb itself ran the 5' RACE reads through MiXCR, one entry per CDR3 protein. Here the sample spans fewer than 800,000 distinct CDR3 sequences, around 20% being singletons. V lost 4 bases and J 4 bases, leaving 8 bases between the germline ends. The CDR3 runs 12 residues. Germline assignment: CDR1 SNHLY and CDR2 FYNNEI. Material: blood. This TCR was sampled from a man in his sixties or seventies in good health. V is TRBV2 and J is TRBJ2-7, with D possibly matching TRBD1 (6 bases). This CDR3 is CASSVGGYEQYF. DNA for the CDR3: TGTGCCAGCAGTGTAGGGGGTTACGAGCAGTACTTC.